The 16 T cell receptor beta chains given below trace back to one sample, sequenced in a study of T cell responses to AZD1222 COVID-19 vaccine (TCRdb year 2021). Reading the label with the study, this specimen's time point is: baseline before first vaccination. Preparation of the library involved the immunoSEQ multiplex PCR assay. The clones in this table, taken by TCRdb from immuneACCESS, are in-frame only. Not every clone is retained; where verified, under half of the shortfall comes from an unresolved V gene, and the cause of the rest is unknown. The table for this sample lists roughly 120,000 clones; more than 80% of them were counted only once. The ten biggest clones cover approximately 4.2% of the sample. This sample comprised peripheral blood, obtained on day 0 of AZD1222 vaccination. The receptors derive from an adult in good health.

The V and J genes are TRBV2 and TRBJ1-1; TRBD1 agrees at 8 bases. This CDR3 is built from 13 residues. Germline lookup yields CDR1 SNHLY and CDR2 FYNNEI. The V and J ends lost 2 bases and 7 bases, in that order; junction bases with no gene match: 3. The CDR3 DNA is TGTGCCAGCAGTGAAATCGGACAGGGTGAAGCTTTCTTT. This gives the protein CASSEIGQGEAFF. Combining the CDR3 with reference TRBV2 and TRBJ1-1 gives the whole variable domain EPEVTQTPSHQVTQMGQEVILRCVPISNHLYFYWYRQILGQKVEFLVSFYNNEISEKSEIFDDQFSVERPDGSNFTLKIRSTKLEDSAMYFCASSEIGQGEAFFGQGTRLTVV.

The V gene is TRBV28, the J gene TRBJ2-7; D is unclear. Per the germline V gene, CDR1 is MDHEN and CDR2 is SYDVKM. V was trimmed by 7 bases and J by 1 base, leaving 11 bases between them. There are 13 residues in the CDR3. The CDR3 nucleotides are TGTGCCAGCAAGGACGTAGAATCCTACGAGCAGTACTTC. This encodes CASKDVESYEQYF. The whole variable domain, filled in from reference TRBV28 and TRBJ2-7, reads DVKVTQSSRYLVKRTGEKVFLECVQDMDHENMFWYRQDPGLGLRLIYFSYDVKMKEKGDIPEGYSVSREKKERFSLILESASTNQTSMYLCASKDVESYEQYFGPGTRLTVT.

The genes are TRBV5-1 and TRBJ2-1; 10 positions agree with TRBD1. V lost 5 bases and J lost 7; bases outside the gene matches: 12. The CDR3 length is 16 residues. Germline CDR1 reads SGHRS; CDR2 reads YFSETQ. The CDR3 loop is CASSFSPDRGRNEQFF. The CDR3 DNA sequence: TGCGCCAGCAGTTTTAGCCCGGACAGGGGGAGAAATGAGCAGTTCTTC.

The CDR3 sequence: CASSYWKTGIWTEAFF. CDR3 in DNA: TGTGCCAGCAGTTACTGGAAGACAGGGATTTGGACTGAAGCTTTCTTT. This chain uses TRBV6-5 with TRBJ1-1, with 7 bases aligning to TRBD1. J was trimmed by 5 bases and V by 1 base; bases with no gene match: 10. Per germline, CDR1 MNHEY and CDR2 SVGAGI. The CDR3 runs 16 residues.

The chain is built from TRBV19 and TRBJ2-1; possible D gene TRBD2, 6 bases. The CDR3 has 14 residues. Germline loops: CDR1 LNHDA, CDR2 SQIVND (reference sequence). V shed 1 base and J shed 6 bases, with 10 bases lying between them. CDR3 nucleotide sequence: TGTGCCAGTAGTATAGCGGGAGCTGGCAATGAGCAGTTCTTC. It is translated as CASSIAGAGNEQFF.

This sequence joins TRBV3-1 (or the pseudogene TRBV3-2) and TRBJ1-3, with 8 bases matching TRBD1. Germline CDR1 LGHDT, CDR2 YNNKEL (reference sequence). The CDR3 is 14 residues long. V was clipped by 1 base and J by 4 bases; unmatched bases: 0. As DNA, the CDR3 is TGTGCCAGCAGCCAAGGGACAGGGGGAAACACCATATATTTT. Its protein product is CASSQGTGGNTIYF.

This chain connects TRBV11-2 to TRBJ1-5; no reliable D call. The CDR3 contains 14 residues. Germline CDR1 is SGHAT and CDR2 is FQNNGV. The ends were cut back, 0 bases at V and 0 bases at J, with 3 bases in the middle. The CDR3 reads CASSLEGSNQPQHF. DNA for the CDR3: TGTGCCAGCAGCTTAGAGGGTAGCAATCAGCCCCAGCATTTT. Looking up the rest from reference TRBV11-2 and TRBJ1-5 gives the full variable domain: EAGVAQSPRYKIIEKRQSVAFWCNPISGHATLYWYQQILGQGPKLLIQFQNNGVVDDSQLPKDRFSAERLKGVDSTLKIQPAKLEDSAVYLCASSLEGSNQPQHFGDGTRLSIL.

This chain links TRBV9 with TRBJ1-1, with D tentatively TRBD1 (6 bases). The germline gives CDR1 SGDLS, CDR2 YYNGEE. V was cut by 4 bases and J by 3 bases, with 13 bases left in between. CDR3 size: 14 residues. The CDR3: CASSSDTGYTEAFF. CDR3 sequence (DNA): TGTGCCAGCAGCTCTGATACAGGGTACACTGAAGCTTTCTTT.

CDR3 bases: TGTGCCACCAGTGATATGGGACAGATACGGCAGTTCTTC. Protein sequence: CATSDMGQIRQFF. The genes are TRBV24-1 and TRBJ2-1, with 7 bases matching TRBD1. There are 13 residues in the CDR3. The germline V gene encodes CDR1 KGHDR and CDR2 SFDVKD. V lost 3 bases, J lost 12 bases, and 7 bases stayed unmatched.

The chain links TRBV11-2 to TRBJ2-7, with TRBD2 as a possible D gene (6 bases). Germline lookup yields CDR1 SGHAT and CDR2 FQNNGV. The length of the CDR3 is 16 residues. Trimming pared 2 bases from V and 0 bases from J, leaving 14 bases between. CDR3 coding DNA: TGTGCCAGCAGCTTATTTACGGGGGACGGCTCCTACGAGCAGTACTTC. It is translated as CASSLFTGDGSYEQYF.

This clone was observed once. This chain uses TRBV5-4 with TRBJ2-1; TRBD2 matches 11 bases. Trimming at V came to 5 bases and at J to 14 bases, leaving 6 bases not matched to a gene. There are 12 residues in the CDR3. Germline values: CDR1 SGHNT, CDR2 YYREEE (reference sequence). CDR3 in DNA: TGTGCCAGCAGAGGGATAGCGGGAGGGGAGTTCTTC. Its translation: CASRGIAGGEFF. Full variable domain (outside the CDR3, taken from reference TRBV5-4 and TRBJ2-1): ETGVTQSPTHLIKTRGQQVTLRCSSQSGHNTVSWYQQALGQGPQFIFQYYREEENGRGNFPPRFSGLQFPNYSSELNVNALELDDSALYLCASRGIAGGEFFGPGTRLTVL.

The chain carries TRBV28 and TRBJ2-1, with 11 bases identical to TRBD2. The CDR3 runs to 16 residues. Trimming removed 8 bases from V and 0 bases from J; junction bases left unmatched: 6. Per the germline V gene, CDR1 is MDHEN and CDR2 is SYDVKM. CDR3 coding DNA: TGTGCCAGCCTGGGACTAGCGGTATACTCCTACAATGAGCAGTTCTTC. Residues: CASLGLAVYSYNEQFF.

J is TRBJ2-2 and V is TRBV5-4, with D perhaps being TRBD1 or TRBD2 (5 bases each). V was pared by 3 bases and J by 1 base, with 16 bases between. Per the germline V gene, CDR1 is SGHNT and CDR2 is YYREEE (reference sequence). CDR3 length: 17 residues. As DNA, the CDR3 is TGTGCCAGCAGCTCGGGACCGAAAACGGGGAACACCGGGGAGCTGTTTTTT. Residues: CASSSGPKTGNTGELFF.

V is TRBV5-6 and J is TRBJ2-7, with 8 bases matching TRBD1. This CDR3 is 16 amino acids long. Germline V gene data show CDR1 as SGHDT and CDR2 as YYEEEE. The V segment lost 1 base and the J segment 4 bases; nucleotides outside the gene matches: 10. This CDR3 reads CASSLFSTGVPYEQYF. CDR3 DNA: TGTGCCAGCAGCTTGTTTTCGACAGGGGTCCCGTACGAGCAGTACTTC.

The V gene is TRBV7-3, the J gene TRBJ2-1; the match to TRBD2 covers 9 bases. Germline lookup yields CDR1 SGHTA and CDR2 FQGTGA. The CDR3 totals 14 residues. After removal of 2 bases from V and 7 bases from J, the junction contained 3 bases not matched to a gene. The CDR3 bases are TGTGCCAGCAGCTTACCGCGGGAGGGGAATGAGCAGTTCTTC. Protein product: CASSLPREGNEQFF.

The chain combines TRBV28 with TRBJ1-2; TRBD1 is a possible D gene (5 bases). Germline V gene lookup returns CDR1 MDHEN and CDR2 SYDVKM. Trimming pared 1 base from V and 7 bases from J, leaving 16 bases between. This CDR3 has 15 residues. CDR3 protein: CASSLSPGMGLGYTF. DNA for the CDR3: TGTGCCAGCAGTTTATCCCCGGGAATGGGGCTTGGCTACACCTTC.